These T cell receptor beta chains were read from a single sample in a study of alternative splicing in chronic myeloid leukemia remission. TCRdb re-called the bulk RNA-seq reads and catalogs CDR3 proteins one per entry, DNA excluded. The specimen's table records roughly 83 distinct CDR3 sequences. Sequenced here: PBMCs or total blood leukocytes (not recorded which), sampled during remission. These receptors were obtained from an adult with chronic myeloid leukemia. The CDR3 runs from the conserved cysteine through the conserved F or W. The order of the fields is V gene, CDR3 length, clone size, J gene, CDR3 protein. The size field reads once, few, many or a size class.

V: TRBV27; length: 16; size: hyperexpanded; J: TRBJ1-2; CDR3: CASSLMGGAGEGGYTF